This T cell receptor (beta chain) was identified during a study of OX40 agonist ivuxolimab in advanced cancers. Turning to the study itself: Ivuxolimab, which patients received intravenously every 2 weeks, was dosed at 0.01 to 10 mg/kg. Dose-escalation patients suffered from hepatocellular carcinoma, melanoma, renal cell or head and neck cancer.

Remarks on this clone: Antigen specificity is unknown.

Overall study findings and caveats: The mean number of expanded clones was higher in CD8+ T cells than in CD4+.

The table came from immunoSEQ multiplex PCR; TCRdb's copy has only in-frame clones and leaves some out. The profile covers 35,000 to 45,000 clones, with around four fifths appearing a single time and less than 3% taken by the ten largest. The V gene end was trimmed by 4 bases and the J gene end by 8 bases; junction bases not matched to a gene: 9. This CDR3 has 14 residues. CDR1 is MRHNA and CDR2 is SNTAGT in the germline V gene. The TCR was taken from an adult with an advanced solid tumor such as melanoma, head and neck, liver or kidney cancer. The chain joins TRBV6-4 to TRBJ2-3; TRBD1 agrees at 7 bases. The sequences come from CD4+ or CD8+ T cells sorted from blood, collected in a trial of the OX40 agonist ivuxolimab. CDR3 coding DNA: TGTGCCAGCAGTGTAGAAGGGGGCAGGGGTACGCAGTATTTT. Translation gives CASSVEGGRGTQYF.